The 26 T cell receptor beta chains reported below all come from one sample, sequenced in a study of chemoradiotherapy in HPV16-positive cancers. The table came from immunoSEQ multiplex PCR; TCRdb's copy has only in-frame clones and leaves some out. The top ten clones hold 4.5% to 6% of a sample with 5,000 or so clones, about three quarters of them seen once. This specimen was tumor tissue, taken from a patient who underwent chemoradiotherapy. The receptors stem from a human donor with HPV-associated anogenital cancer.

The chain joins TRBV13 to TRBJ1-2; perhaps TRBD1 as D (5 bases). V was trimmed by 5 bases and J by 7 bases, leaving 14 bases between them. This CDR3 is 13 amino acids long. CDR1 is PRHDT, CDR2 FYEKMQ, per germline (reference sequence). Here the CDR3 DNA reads TGTGCCAGCAGCCGCCGCGGAGGGGTTGGCTACACCTTC. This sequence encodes CASSRRGGVGYTF.

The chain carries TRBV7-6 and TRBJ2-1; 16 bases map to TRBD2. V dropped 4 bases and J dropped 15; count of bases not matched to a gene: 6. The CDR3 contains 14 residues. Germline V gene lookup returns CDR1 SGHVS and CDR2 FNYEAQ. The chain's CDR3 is CASSSGLAGGEMFF. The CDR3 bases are TGTGCCAGCAGCTCGGGACTAGCGGGAGGGGAAATGTTCTTC.

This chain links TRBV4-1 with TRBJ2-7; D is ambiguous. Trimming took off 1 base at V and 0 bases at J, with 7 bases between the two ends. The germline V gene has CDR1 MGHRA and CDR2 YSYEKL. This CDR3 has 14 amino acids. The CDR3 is CASSQARSSYEQYF. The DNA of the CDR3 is TGCGCCAGCAGCCAAGCGAGAAGCTCCTACGAGCAGTACTTC.

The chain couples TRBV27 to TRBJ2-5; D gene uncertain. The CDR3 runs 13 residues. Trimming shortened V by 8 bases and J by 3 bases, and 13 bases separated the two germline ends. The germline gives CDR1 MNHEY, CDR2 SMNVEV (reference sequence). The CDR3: CASRPLGEETQYF. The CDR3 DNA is TGTGCCAGCCGCCCGTTGGGTGAAGAGACCCAGTACTTC.

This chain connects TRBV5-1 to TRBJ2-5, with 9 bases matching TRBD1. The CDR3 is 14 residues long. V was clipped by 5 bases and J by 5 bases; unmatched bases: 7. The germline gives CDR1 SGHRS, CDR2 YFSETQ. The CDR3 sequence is CASSRDRETETQYF. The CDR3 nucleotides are TGCGCCAGCAGTCGGGACAGGGAGACGGAGACCCAGTACTTC.

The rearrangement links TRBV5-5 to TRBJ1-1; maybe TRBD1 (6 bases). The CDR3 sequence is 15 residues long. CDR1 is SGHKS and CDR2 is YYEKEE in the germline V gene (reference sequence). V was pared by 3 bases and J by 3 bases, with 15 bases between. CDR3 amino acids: CASSSATGRDTEAFF. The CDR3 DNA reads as TGTGCCAGCAGCTCGGCCACAGGGCGTGACACTGAAGCTTTCTTT. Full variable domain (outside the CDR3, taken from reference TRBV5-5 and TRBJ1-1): DAGVTQSPTHLIKTRGQQVTLRCSPISGHKSVSWYQQVLGQGPQFIFQYYEKEERGRGNFPDRFSARQFPNYSSELNVNALLLGDSALYLCASSSATGRDTEAFFGQGTRLTVV.

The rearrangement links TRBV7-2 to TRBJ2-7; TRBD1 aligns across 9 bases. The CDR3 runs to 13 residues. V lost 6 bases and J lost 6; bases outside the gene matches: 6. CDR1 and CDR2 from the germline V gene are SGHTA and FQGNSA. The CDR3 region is CASSSNRGREQYF. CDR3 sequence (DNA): TGTGCCAGCAGTTCAAACAGGGGGCGCGAGCAGTACTTC. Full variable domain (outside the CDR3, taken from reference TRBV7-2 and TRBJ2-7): GAGVSQSPSNKVTEKGKDVELRCDPISGHTALYWYRQSLGQGLEFLIYFQGNSAPDKSGLPSDRFSAERTGGSVSTLTIQRTQQEDSAVYLCASSSNRGREQYFGPGTRLTVT.

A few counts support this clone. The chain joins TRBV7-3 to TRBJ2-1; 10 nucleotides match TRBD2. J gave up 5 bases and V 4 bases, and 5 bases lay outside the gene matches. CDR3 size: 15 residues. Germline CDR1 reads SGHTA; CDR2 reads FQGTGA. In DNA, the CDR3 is TGTGCCAGCAGCTCTATAGCGGGAGGTAACAATGAGCAGTTCTTC. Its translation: CASSSIAGGNNEQFF.

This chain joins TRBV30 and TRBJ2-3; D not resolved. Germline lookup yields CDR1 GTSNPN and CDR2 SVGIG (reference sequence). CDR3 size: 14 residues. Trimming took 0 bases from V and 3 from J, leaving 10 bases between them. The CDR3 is CAWSVGTFTDTQYF. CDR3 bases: TGTGCCTGGAGTGTCGGTACTTTTACAGATACGCAGTATTTT. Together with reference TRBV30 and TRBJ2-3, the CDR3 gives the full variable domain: SQTIHQWPATLVQPVGSPLSLECTVEGTSNPNLYWYRQAAGRGLQLLFYSVGIGQISSEVPQNLSASRPQDRQFILSSKKLLLSDSGFYLCAWSVGTFTDTQYFGPGTRLTVL.

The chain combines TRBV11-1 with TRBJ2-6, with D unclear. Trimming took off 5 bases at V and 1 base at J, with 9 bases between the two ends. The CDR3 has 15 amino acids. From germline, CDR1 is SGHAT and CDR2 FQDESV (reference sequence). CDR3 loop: CASSPGPSGANVLTF. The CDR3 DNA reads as TGTGCCAGCAGCCCAGGTCCGTCTGGGGCCAACGTCCTGACTTTC.

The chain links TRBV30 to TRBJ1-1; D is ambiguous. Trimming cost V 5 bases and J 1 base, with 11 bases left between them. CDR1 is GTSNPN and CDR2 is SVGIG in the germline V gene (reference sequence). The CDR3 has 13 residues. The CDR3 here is CAWVGNPNTEAFF. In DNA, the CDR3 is TGTGCCTGGGTAGGAAACCCGAACACTGAAGCTTTCTTT.

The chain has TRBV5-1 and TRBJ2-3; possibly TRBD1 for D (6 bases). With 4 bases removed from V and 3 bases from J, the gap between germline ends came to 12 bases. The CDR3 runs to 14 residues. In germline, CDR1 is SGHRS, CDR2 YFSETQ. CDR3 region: CASSPSRGTDTQYF. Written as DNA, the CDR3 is TGCGCCAGCAGCCCAAGCAGGGGAACAGATACGCAGTATTTT.

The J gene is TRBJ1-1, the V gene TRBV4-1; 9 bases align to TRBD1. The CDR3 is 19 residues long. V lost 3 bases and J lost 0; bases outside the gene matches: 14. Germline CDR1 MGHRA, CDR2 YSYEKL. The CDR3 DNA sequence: TGCGCCAGCAGCCAGGGACAGGGCACACACCGCCGGCTGAACACTGAAGCTTTCTTT. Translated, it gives CASSQGQGTHRRLNTEAFF.

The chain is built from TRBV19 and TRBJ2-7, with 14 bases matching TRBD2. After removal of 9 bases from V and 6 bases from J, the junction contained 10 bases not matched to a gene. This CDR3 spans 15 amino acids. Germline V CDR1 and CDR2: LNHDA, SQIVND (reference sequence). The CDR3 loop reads CASSGTSGRIGEQYF. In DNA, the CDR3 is TGTGCCAGCAGCGGGACTAGCGGGAGAATTGGCGAGCAGTACTTC.

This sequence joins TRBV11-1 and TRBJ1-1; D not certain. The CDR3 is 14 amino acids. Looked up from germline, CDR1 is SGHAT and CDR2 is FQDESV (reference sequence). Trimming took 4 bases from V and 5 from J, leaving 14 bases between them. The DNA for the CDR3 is TGTGCCAGCAGCTCCCGGTCGGCTGGGACTGAAGCTTTCTTT. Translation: CASSSRSAGTEAFF.

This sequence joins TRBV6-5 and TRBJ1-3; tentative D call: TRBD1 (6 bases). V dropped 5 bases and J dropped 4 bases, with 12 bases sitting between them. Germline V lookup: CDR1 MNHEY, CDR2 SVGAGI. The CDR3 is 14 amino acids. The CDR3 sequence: CASSGGALGNTIYF. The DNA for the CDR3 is TGTGCCAGCAGTGGGGGGGCACTCGGAAACACCATATATTTT.

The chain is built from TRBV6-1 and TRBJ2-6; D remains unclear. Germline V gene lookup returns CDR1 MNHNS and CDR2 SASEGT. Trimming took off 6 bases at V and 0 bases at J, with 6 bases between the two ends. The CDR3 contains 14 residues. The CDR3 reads CASRWASGANVLTF. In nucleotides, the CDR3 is TGTGCCAGCAGGTGGGCCTCTGGGGCCAACGTCCTGACTTTC.

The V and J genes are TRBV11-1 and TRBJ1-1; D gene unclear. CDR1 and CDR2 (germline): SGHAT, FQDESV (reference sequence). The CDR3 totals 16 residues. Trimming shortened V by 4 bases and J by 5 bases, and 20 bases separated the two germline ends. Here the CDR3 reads CASSSRPREDGTEAFF. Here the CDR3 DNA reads TGTGCCAGCAGCTCTAGACCAAGGGAGGACGGGACTGAAGCTTTCTTT.

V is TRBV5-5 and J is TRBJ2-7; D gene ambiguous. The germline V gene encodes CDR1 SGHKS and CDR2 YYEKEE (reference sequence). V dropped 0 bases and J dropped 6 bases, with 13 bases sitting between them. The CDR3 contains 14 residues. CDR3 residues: CASSLEAMPAEQYF. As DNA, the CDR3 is TGTGCCAGCAGCTTGGAAGCCATGCCGGCCGAGCAGTACTTC.

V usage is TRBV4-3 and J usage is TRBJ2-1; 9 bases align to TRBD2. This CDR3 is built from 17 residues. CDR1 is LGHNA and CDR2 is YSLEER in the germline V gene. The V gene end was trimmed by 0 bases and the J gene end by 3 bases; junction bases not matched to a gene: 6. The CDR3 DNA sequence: TGCGCCAGCAGCCAAGATTCTTTTAGCGGGAGCTACAATGAGCAGTTCTTC. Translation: CASSQDSFSGSYNEQFF.

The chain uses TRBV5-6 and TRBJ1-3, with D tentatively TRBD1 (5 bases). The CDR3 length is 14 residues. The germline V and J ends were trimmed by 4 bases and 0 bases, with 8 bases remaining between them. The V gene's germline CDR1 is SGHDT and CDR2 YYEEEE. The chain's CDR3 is CASSPGPSGNTIYF. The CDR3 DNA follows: TGTGCCAGCAGCCCGGGACCCTCTGGAAACACCATATATTTT.

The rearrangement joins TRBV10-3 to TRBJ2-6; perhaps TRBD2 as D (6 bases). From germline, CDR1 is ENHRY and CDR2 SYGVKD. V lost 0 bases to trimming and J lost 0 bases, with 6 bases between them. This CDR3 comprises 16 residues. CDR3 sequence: CAISESGGSGANVLTF. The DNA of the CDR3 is TGTGCCATCAGTGAGTCGGGGGGCTCTGGGGCCAACGTCCTGACTTTC.

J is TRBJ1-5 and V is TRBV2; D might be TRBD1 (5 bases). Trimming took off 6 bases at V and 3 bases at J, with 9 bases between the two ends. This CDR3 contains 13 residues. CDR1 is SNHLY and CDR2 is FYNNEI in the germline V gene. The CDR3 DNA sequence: TGTGCCAGCAGCGGGGGAAACAATCAGCCCCAGCATTTT. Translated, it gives CASSGGNNQPQHF.

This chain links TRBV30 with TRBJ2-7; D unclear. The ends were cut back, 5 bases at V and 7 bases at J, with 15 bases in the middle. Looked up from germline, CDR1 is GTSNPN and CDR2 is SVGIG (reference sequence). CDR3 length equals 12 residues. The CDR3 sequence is CAWSYVLGEQYF. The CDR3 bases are TGTGCCTGGTCCTACGTGTTGGGAGAGCAGTACTTC.

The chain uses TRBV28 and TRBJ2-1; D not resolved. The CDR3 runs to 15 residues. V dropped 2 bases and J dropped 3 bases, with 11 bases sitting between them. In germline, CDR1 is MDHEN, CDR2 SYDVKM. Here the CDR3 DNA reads TGTGCCAGCAGTTTACCGCGAACGATCTACAATGAGCAGTTCTTC. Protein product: CASSLPRTIYNEQFF.

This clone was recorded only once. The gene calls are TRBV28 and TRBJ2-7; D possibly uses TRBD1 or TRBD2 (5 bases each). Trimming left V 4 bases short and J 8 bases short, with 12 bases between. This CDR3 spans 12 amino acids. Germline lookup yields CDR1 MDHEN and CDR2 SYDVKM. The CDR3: CASSSGGGQQYF. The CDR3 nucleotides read TGTGCCAGCAGTTCGGGTGGGGGACAGCAGTACTTC.